This T cell receptor beta chain was captured by sequencing in a study of cytomegalovirus exposure and HLA in healthy donors. Of note for this clone: Its antigen is as yet unknown.

Findings and caveats of the study: An observed cluster of highly shared sequence variants was recorded as a likely sequencing artifact.

Primers included in the PCR were 60 Vbeta and 13 Jbeta primers. Clones were sequenced by immunoSEQ multiplex PCR, and TCRdb holds only the in-frame ones, with some missing. The sample yields 150,000 to 200,000 clones, about three quarters seen once. CDR3 length equals 14 residues. Germline CDR1 and CDR2: LGHNA and YNFKEQ. Trimming removed 4 bases from V and 8 bases from J; junction bases left unmatched: 6. This TCR came from a woman in her forties in good health and CMV-seronegative. Sample: PBMCs. The chain has TRBV4-2 and TRBJ1-3; 9 bases fit TRBD1. The CDR3: CASSLGDRVDTIYF. The CDR3 DNA reads TGTGCCAGCAGCCTAGGGGACAGGGTCGACACCATATATTTT.